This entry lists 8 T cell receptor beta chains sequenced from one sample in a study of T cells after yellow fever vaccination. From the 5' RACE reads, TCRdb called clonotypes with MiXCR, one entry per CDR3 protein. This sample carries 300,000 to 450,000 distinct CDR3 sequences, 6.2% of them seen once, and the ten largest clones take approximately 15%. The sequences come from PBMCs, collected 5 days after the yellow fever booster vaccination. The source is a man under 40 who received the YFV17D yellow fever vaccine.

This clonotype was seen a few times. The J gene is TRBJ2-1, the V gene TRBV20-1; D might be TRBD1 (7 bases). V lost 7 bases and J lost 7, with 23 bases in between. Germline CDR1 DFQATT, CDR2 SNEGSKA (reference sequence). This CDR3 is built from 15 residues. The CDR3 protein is CSVQGWRERGNEQFF. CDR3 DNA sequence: TGCAGTGTACAGGGGTGGCGGGAACGGGGTAATGAGCAGTTCTTC.

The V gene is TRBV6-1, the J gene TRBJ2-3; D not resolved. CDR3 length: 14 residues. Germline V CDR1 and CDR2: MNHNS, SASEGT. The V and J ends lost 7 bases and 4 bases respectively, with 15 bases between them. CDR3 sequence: CASKVIGSADTQYF. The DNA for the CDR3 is TGTGCCAGCAAAGTTATAGGTTCTGCAGATACGCAGTATTTT.

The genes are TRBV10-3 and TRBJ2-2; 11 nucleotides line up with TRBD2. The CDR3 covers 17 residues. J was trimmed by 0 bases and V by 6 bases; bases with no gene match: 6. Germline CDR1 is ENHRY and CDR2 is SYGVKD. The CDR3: CAIRSLAGESNTGELFF. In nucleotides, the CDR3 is TGTGCCATCAGATCACTAGCGGGAGAATCGAACACCGGGGAGCTGTTTTTT.

As DNA, the CDR3 is TGTGCCAGCAGCTCGACGGGCGGGGGCGGGACAGATACGCAGTATTTT. It encodes CASSSTGGGGTDTQYF. The J gene is TRBJ2-3, the V gene TRBV7-8; the D gene is possibly TRBD2 (7 bases). Trimming cost V 4 bases and J 3 bases, with 17 bases left between them. CDR1 and CDR2 (germline): SGHVS, FQNEAQ. CDR3 length: 16 residues.

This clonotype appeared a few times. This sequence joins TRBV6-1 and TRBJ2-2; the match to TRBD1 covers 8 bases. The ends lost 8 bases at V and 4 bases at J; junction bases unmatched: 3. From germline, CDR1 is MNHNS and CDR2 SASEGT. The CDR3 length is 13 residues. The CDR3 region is CASPGQGTGELFF. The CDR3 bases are TGTGCCAGCCCTGGACAGGGCACCGGGGAGCTGTTTTTT.

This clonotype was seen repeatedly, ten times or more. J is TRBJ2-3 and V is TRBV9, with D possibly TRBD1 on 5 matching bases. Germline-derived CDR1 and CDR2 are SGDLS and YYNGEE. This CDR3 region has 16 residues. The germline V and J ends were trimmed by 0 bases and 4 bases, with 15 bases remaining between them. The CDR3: CASSVVGSSGPDTQYF. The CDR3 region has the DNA TGTGCCAGCAGCGTAGTGGGATCTTCAGGGCCAGATACGCAGTATTTT.

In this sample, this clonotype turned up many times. CDR3 coding DNA: TGTGCCAGCAGCTCCCGGGGAAGGGGAGAGACCCAGTACTTC. Its protein is CASSSRGRGETQYF. The V and J genes are TRBV9 and TRBJ2-5; D tentatively reads TRBD1 or TRBD2 (5 bases each). Germline V gives CDR1 SGDLS, CDR2 YYNGEE. Trimming took off 4 bases at V and 4 bases at J, with 14 bases between the two ends. This CDR3 is built from 14 residues. Full variable domain (remainder filled in from reference TRBV9 and TRBJ2-5): DSGVTQTPKHLITATGQRVTLRCSPRSGDLSVYWYQQSLDQGLQFLIQYYNGEERAKGNILERFSAQQFPDLHSELNLSSLELGDSALYFCASSSRGRGETQYFGPGTRLLVL.

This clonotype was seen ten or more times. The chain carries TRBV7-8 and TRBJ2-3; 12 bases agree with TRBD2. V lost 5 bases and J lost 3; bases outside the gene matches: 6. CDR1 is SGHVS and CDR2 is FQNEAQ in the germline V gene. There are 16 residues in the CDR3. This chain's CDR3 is CASSRPGLAGTDTQYF. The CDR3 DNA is TGTGCCAGCAGCCGACCAGGACTAGCGGGGACAGATACGCAGTATTTT.